Listed here are 7 T cell receptor beta chains from one sample, sequenced in a study of memory CD4+ T cells and cytomegalovirus serostatus. Sequenced by immunoSEQ multiplex PCR; TCRdb stores in-frame clones only, minus some. The data contain just over 45,000 clones, over 70% of them seen just once; the ten biggest clones take up approximately 0.61%. The sort gate was single viable CD3+CD4+CD8-CD45RO+ cells for memory CD4+ T cells. The sequenced sample was memory CD4+ T cells from blood. The origin of the receptors is an adult in good health and CMV-seronegative.

V is TRBV7-9 and J is TRBJ1-1, with a weak D call TRBD1 (5 bases). Trimming cost V 2 bases and J 4 bases, with 11 bases left between them. This CDR3 contains 14 residues. Germline lookup yields CDR1 SEHNR and CDR2 FQNEAQ (reference sequence). The CDR3 DNA reads TGTGCCAGCAGCTTATCATGGGGCGGCACTGAAGCTTTCTTT. It specifies CASSLSWGGTEAFF.

This rearrangement joins TRBV18 to TRBJ2-5; D is possibly TRBD1 (7 bases). CDR1 KGHSH and CDR2 LQKENI come from the germline V gene. This CDR3 comprises 13 residues. V lost 6 bases to trimming and J lost 5 bases, with 13 bases between them. In DNA form, the CDR3 reads TGTGCCAGCTCTCCGACAGGGAGGGAGACCCAGTACTTC. This translates into CASSPTGRETQYF.

The gene calls are TRBV4-1 and TRBJ2-7; maybe TRBD1 (6 bases). V was cut by 0 bases and J by 2 bases, with 17 bases left in between. This CDR3 comprises 17 residues. CDR1 and CDR2 from the germline V gene are MGHRA and YSYEKL. The CDR3 loop is CASSQEQTLQGTYEQYF. The CDR3, as DNA: TGCGCCAGCAGCCAAGAGCAGACACTACAGGGAACCTACGAGCAGTACTTC.

This clone was found once. This chain connects TRBV7-2 to TRBJ2-3; no clear D gene. CDR3 size: 12 residues. The V gene's germline CDR1 is SGHTA and CDR2 FQGNSA. The V and J ends lost 3 bases and 4 bases respectively, with 5 bases between them. In DNA, the CDR3 is TGTGCCAGCAGCTTCGGTCCAGATACGCAGTATTTT. Its protein product is CASSFGPDTQYF.

The chain couples TRBV9 to TRBJ1-1, with 7 bases fitting TRBD1. V trimming: 1 base; J trimming: 1 base; junction bases outside the gene matches: 7. This CDR3 is 16 amino acids long. CDR1 is SGDLS, CDR2 YYNGEE, per germline. CDR3 nucleotide sequence: TGTGCCAGCAGCGTAAATGGAGGACAGGCGAACACTGAAGCTTTCTTT. Its protein is CASSVNGGQANTEAFF.

This chain uses TRBV11-3 with TRBJ2-7; perhaps D is TRBD1 or TRBD2 (5 bases each). Germline CDR1 is SGHNT and CDR2 is YENEEA. With 0 bases removed from V and 0 bases from J, the gap between germline ends came to 9 bases. The CDR3 contains 15 residues. CDR3 residues: CASSLDSGSSYEQYF. The CDR3 DNA sequence: TGTGCCAGCAGCTTAGATTCAGGGAGCTCCTACGAGCAGTACTTC. Full variable domain (outside the CDR3, taken from reference TRBV11-3 and TRBJ2-7): EAGVVQSPRYKIIEKKQPVAFWCNPISGHNTLYWYLQNLGQGPELLIRYENEEAVDDSQLPKDRFSAERLKGVDSTLKIQPAELGDSAVYLCASSLDSGSSYEQYFGPGTRLTVT.

The chain carries TRBV6-5 and TRBJ1-2; TRBD1 is a possible D gene (6 bases). The germline V gene encodes CDR1 MNHEY and CDR2 SVGAGI. Trimming cost V 5 bases and J 8 bases, with 15 bases left between them. CDR3 length: 13 residues. CDR3 nucleotides: TGTGCCAGCAGTCAGGGGATAACGGGAGGCTACACCTTC. Protein: CASSQGITGGYTF.